This entry is about one T cell receptor beta chain. What it binds is unknown. This specimen comes from a study of T-cell memory formation after mild COVID-19. At the level of the study: Each donor largely had its own TCR clusters.

Germline V gene lookup returns CDR1 SGHRS and CDR2 YFSETQ. V was trimmed by 0 bases and J by 1 base, leaving 7 bases between them. The CDR3 sequence is 14 residues long. Study-level results: Cross-reactive memory apparently joined, as some responding clones appeared in pre-infection memory. Chiefly within CM and EM were the contracting CD4+ clones; CD8+ ones were within EMRA.

Using its own MiXCR run on the 5' RACE reads, TCRdb lists one record per CDR3 protein. In the table there are approximately 440,000 distinct CDR3 sequences, over 15% of which are singletons. Sequencing used PBMCs or a T cell subset sorted from them (not recorded which). The sequence came from an adult woman who had mild COVID-19 (a few samples of this study predate the infection). Cell type and time point are not known. The chain couples TRBV5-1 to TRBJ1-1, with D tentatively TRBD1 (5 bases). CDR3 sequence (DNA): TGCGCCAGCAGCTTGGTTGGGACGAACACTGAAGCTTTCTTT. It yields the protein CASSLVGTNTEAFF.